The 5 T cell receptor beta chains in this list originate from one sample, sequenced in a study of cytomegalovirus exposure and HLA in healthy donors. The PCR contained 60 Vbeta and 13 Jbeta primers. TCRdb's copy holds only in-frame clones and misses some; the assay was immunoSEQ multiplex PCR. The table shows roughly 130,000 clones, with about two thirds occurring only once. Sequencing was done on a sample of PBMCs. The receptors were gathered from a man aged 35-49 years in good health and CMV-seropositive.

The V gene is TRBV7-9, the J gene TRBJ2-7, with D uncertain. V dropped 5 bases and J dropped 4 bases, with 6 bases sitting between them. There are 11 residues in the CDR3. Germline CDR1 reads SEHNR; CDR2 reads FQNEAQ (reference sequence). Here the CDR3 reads CASSAMYEQYF. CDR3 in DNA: TGTGCCAGCAGCGCGATGTACGAGCAGTACTTC.

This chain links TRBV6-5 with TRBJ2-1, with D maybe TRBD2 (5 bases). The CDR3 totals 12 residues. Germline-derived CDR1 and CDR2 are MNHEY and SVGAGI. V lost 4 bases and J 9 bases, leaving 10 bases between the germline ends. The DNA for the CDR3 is TGTGCCAGCAGTTCAGGACTTGGTGAGCAGTTCTTC. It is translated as CASSSGLGEQFF.

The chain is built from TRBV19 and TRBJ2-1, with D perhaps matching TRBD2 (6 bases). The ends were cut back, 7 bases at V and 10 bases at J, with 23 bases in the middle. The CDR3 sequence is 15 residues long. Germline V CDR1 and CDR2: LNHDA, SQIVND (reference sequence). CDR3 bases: TGTGCCAGTAAATCTGGGGACTTACTAGGGAACGAGCAGTTCTTC. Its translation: CASKSGDLLGNEQFF.

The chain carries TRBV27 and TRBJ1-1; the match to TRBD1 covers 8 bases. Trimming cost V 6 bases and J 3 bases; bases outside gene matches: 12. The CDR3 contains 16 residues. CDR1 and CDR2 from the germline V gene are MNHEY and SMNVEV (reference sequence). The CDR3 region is CASSFIGTGYYTEAFF. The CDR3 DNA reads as TGTGCCAGCAGCTTTATCGGGACAGGCTACTACACTGAAGCTTTCTTT.

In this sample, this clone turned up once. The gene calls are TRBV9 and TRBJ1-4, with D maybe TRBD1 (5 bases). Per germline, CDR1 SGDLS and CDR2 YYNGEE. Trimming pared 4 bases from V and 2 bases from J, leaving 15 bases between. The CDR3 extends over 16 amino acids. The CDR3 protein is CASSSGDSATNEKLFF. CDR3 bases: TGTGCCAGCAGCTCCGGGGACTCAGCGACTAATGAAAAACTGTTTTTT.